The next 18 T cell receptor beta chains were all read from a single sample in a study of T cells in Graves' hyperthyroidism and ophthalmopathy. TCR beta CDR3 region amplification was performed from RNA transcripts. First-round RT-PCR targeting the TCR CDR3 was performed with the HTBI primer set. A single record per CDR3 protein comes from TCRdb applying MiXCR to the multiplex PCR reads. The sample holds about 270,000 distinct CDR3 sequences, about 20% seen once. Material for sequencing was blood. The receptors shown here come from a man aged 25-40 years with Graves' ophthalmopathy.

This clonotype was seen more than once but under ten times. This chain connects TRBV27 to TRBJ2-7; the D gene is possibly TRBD2 (6 bases). The ends were cut back, 5 bases at V and 0 bases at J, with 14 bases in the middle. The CDR3 runs to 15 residues. Germline V lookup: CDR1 MNHEY, CDR2 SMNVEV (reference sequence). The CDR3 DNA follows: TGTGCCAGCAGTCCTCGGGGGACGACCTCCTACGAGCAGTACTTC. Translated, it gives CASSPRGTTSYEQYF.

This clonotype has ten or more counts. J is TRBJ1-1 and V is TRBV28; weak D call: TRBD1 (5 bases). Germline values: CDR1 MDHEN, CDR2 SYDVKM. This CDR3 spans 14 amino acids. Trimming cost V 11 bases and J 0 bases, with 16 bases left between them. As DNA, the CDR3 is TGTGCCTCGACGGGGGTAATCCTGAACACTGAAGCTTTCTTT. It translates to CASTGVILNTEAFF.

This clonotype occurred many times. This CDR3 reads CASSQERYTDTQYF. The CDR3, as DNA: TGTGCCAGCAGCCAAGAACGGTACACAGATACGCAGTATTTT. The chain couples TRBV3-1 to TRBJ2-3; no definite D call. Trimming left V 0 bases short and J 2 bases short, with 6 bases between. The CDR3 is 14 residues long. CDR1 is LGHDT and CDR2 is YNNKEL in the germline V gene (reference sequence).

This clonotype was found a few times. This chain connects TRBV28 to TRBJ2-7; 9 bases align to TRBD1. The V and J ends lost 5 bases and 7 bases, in that order; junction bases with no gene match: 9. The CDR3 loop spans 14 amino acids. The germline gives CDR1 MDHEN, CDR2 SYDVKM. The DNA of the CDR3 is TGTGCCAGCAGTACCCGGACAGGGGCAGGGGAGCAGTACTTC. As protein: CASSTRTGAGEQYF.

There are many counts of this clonotype. The chain employs TRBV3-1 and TRBJ2-2; D unclear. CDR3 length: 12 residues. V was trimmed by 6 bases and J by 7 bases, leaving 9 bases between them. Germline V gene data show CDR1 as LGHDT and CDR2 as YNNKEL (reference sequence). The CDR3: CASRINRGELFF. The CDR3 DNA is TGTGCCAGCAGGATAAATCGCGGGGAGCTGTTTTTT.

This clonotype was recorded many times. CDR3 nucleotides: TGTGCCAGCAGCCAAAAGGCTGAGCAGTTCTTC. Translating it yields CASSQKAEQFF. The J gene is TRBJ2-1, the V gene TRBV3-1, with D unclear. This CDR3 comprises 11 residues. Trimming removed 2 bases at V and 9 bases at J, with 5 bases between. Germline CDR1 and CDR2: LGHDT and YNNKEL (reference sequence).

This clonotype was seen many times. The J gene is TRBJ2-3, the V gene TRBV14; D is unresolved. V lost 0 bases and J lost 5, with 9 bases in between. Looked up from germline, CDR1 is SGHDN and CDR2 is FVKESK. The CDR3 sequence is 14 residues long. CDR3 protein: CASSQELRRDTQYF. In DNA, the CDR3 is TGTGCCAGCAGCCAAGAACTCCGCAGAGATACGCAGTATTTT.

This sequence joins TRBV20-1 and TRBJ2-2; 8 bases fit TRBD2. Germline trimming cut 0 bases from V and 0 bases from J; bases unmatched to any gene: 6. The CDR3 is 17 residues long. CDR1 is DFQATT, CDR2 SNEGSKA, per germline (reference sequence). CDR3 coding DNA: TGCAGTGCTAGAGATGGGACTAGATTTGCGAACACCGGGGAGCTGTTTTTT. It specifies CSARDGTRFANTGELFF.

This clonotype occurred a few times. The V gene is TRBV18, the J gene TRBJ2-7; 7 positions match TRBD1. Looked up from germline, CDR1 is KGHSH and CDR2 is LQKENI. Trimming at V came to 0 bases and at J to 2 bases, leaving 4 bases not matched to a gene. CDR3 length: 15 amino acids. The CDR3 protein is CASSPPEQGAYEQYF. CDR3 coding DNA: TGTGCCAGCTCACCACCGGAGCAGGGGGCCTACGAGCAGTACTTC.

J is TRBJ1-2 and V is TRBV7-2; D may be TRBD1 (5 bases). Trimming shortened V by 3 bases and J by 8 bases, and 13 bases separated the two germline ends. The CDR3 length is 13 residues. The germline gives CDR1 SGHTA, CDR2 FQGNSA. The chain's CDR3 is CASSFSGLPGYTF. The DNA for the CDR3 is TGTGCCAGCAGCTTCTCAGGGTTACCCGGCTACACCTTC.

This clonotype was seen more than once but under ten times. Its ends do not fully match the called genes, so a read error is possible. The chain couples TRBV11-1 to TRBJ2-5; TRBD1 aligns across 7 bases. This CDR3 region has 15 residues. The V gene's germline CDR1 is SGHAT and CDR2 FQDESV (reference sequence). CDR3 residues: CATSLTGWGQETQYF. In DNA, the CDR3 is TGTGCCACCAGCTTGACAGGGTGGGGCCAAGAGACCCAGTACTTC.

As regards this clonotype: This may arise from a read error, as a much more abundant clone is one base away. This rearrangement joins TRBV11-2 to TRBJ2-1, with TRBD1 identical over 12 bases. The length of the CDR3 is 15 residues. Looked up from germline, CDR1 is SGHAT and CDR2 is FQNNGV. V shed 6 bases, J shed 8 bases, and the junction held 8 bases outside the gene matches. The CDR3 reads CASRAHGTGGYEQFF. DNA of the CDR3: TGTGCCAGCAGGGCCCACGGGACAGGGGGCTATGAGCAGTTCTTC.

This chain uses TRBV6-1 with TRBJ2-3; no clear D. The CDR3 loop spans 12 amino acids. V lost 2 bases and J lost 8, with 8 bases in between. Germline V gene data show CDR1 as MNHNS and CDR2 as SASEGT. The CDR3 here is CASSEYVPTQYF. As DNA, the CDR3 is TGTGCCAGCAGTGAATACGTGCCTACGCAGTATTTT.

This clonotype was seen more than once but under ten times. The V call is TRBV27, the J call TRBJ2-3, with 14 positions matching TRBD2. The trim removed 6 bases at V and 2 bases at J, leaving 13 bases unmatched. The CDR3 totals 19 residues. The germline gives CDR1 MNHEY, CDR2 SMNVEV (reference sequence). The CDR3 DNA reads as TGTGCCAGCAGCTCGGGACTAGCGGGAGTAAGGAGGGCCACAGATACGCAGTATTTT. Protein: CASSSGLAGVRRATDTQYF.

Many counts were recorded for this clonotype. Written as DNA, the CDR3 is TGTGCCAGCAGCTTAGATCGAGATAGGACAGAGAAACTGAACACTGAAGCTTTCTTT. Translation gives CASSLDRDRTEKLNTEAFF. The rearrangement joins TRBV11-3 to TRBJ1-1; D possibly corresponds to TRBD1 (6 bases). The CDR3 covers 19 residues. CDR1 and CDR2 (germline): SGHNT, YENEEA. The ends were cut back, 0 bases at V and 0 bases at J, with 20 bases in the middle.

The chain links TRBV5-8 to TRBJ2-3, with D uncertain. CDR3 length: 15 amino acids. Trimming cost V 0 bases and J 1 base, with 9 bases left between them. The germline V gene encodes CDR1 SGHTS and CDR2 YDEGEE. CDR3 nucleotides: TGTGCCAGCAGCTTGGAGATTAGAGGCACAGATACGCAGTATTTT. Amino acids: CASSLEIRGTDTQYF. The complete variable domain, with remaining parts taken from reference TRBV5-8 and TRBJ2-3, reads EAGVTQSPTHLIKTRGQQATLRCSPISGHTSVYWYQQALGLGLQFLLWYDEGEERNRGNFPPRFSGRQFPNYSSELNVNALELEDSALYLCASSLEIRGTDTQYFGPGTRLTVL.

This clonotype was seen a single time. V is TRBV28 and J is TRBJ2-7; D possibly matches TRBD1 or TRBD2 (5 bases each). V dropped 6 bases and J dropped 0 bases, with 15 bases sitting between them. Germline CDR1 reads MDHEN; CDR2 reads SYDVKM. CDR3 size: 15 residues. The CDR3 sequence: CASRQGTFNSYEQYF. The CDR3 DNA reads TGTGCCAGCAGACAAGGGACGTTTAACTCCTACGAGCAGTACTTC.

A word on this clonotype: A much more abundant neighbour one base away suggests this may be a read error. The chain carries TRBV9 and TRBJ2-7, with D uncertain. Per germline, CDR1 SGDLS and CDR2 YYNGEE. V lost 7 bases to trimming and J lost 6 bases, with 17 bases between them. CDR3 length: 13 residues. The CDR3 coding sequence is TGTGCCAGCTCACCACCGTTGCGACCCGAGCAGTACTTC. Protein sequence: CASSPPLRPEQYF.